This TCR beta chain was identified during a study of OX40 agonist ivuxolimab in advanced cancers. The overall study: Of mixed ages from about 20 to 85 and averaging about 56 years, the group was almost 85% male.

Clones were sequenced by immunoSEQ multiplex PCR, and TCRdb holds only the in-frame ones, with some missing. In the table there are roughly 70,000 clones, about 83% of which are singletons. The CDR3 extends over 17 amino acids. Trimming stripped 1 base from V and 1 base from J, with 16 bases between. CDR1 is LGHNA and CDR2 is YNFKEQ in the germline V gene. The V gene is TRBV4-2, the J gene TRBJ2-5; D call uncertain. The material sequenced was CD4+ or CD8+ T cells sorted from blood, taken in a trial of the OX40 agonist ivuxolimab. The sequence was obtained from an adult with an advanced solid tumor such as melanoma, head and neck, liver or kidney cancer. The CDR3 sequence is CASSQGGAEAFQETQYF. The CDR3 coding sequence is TGTGCCAGCAGCCAAGGAGGCGCCGAGGCCTTCCAAGAGACCCAGTACTTC.